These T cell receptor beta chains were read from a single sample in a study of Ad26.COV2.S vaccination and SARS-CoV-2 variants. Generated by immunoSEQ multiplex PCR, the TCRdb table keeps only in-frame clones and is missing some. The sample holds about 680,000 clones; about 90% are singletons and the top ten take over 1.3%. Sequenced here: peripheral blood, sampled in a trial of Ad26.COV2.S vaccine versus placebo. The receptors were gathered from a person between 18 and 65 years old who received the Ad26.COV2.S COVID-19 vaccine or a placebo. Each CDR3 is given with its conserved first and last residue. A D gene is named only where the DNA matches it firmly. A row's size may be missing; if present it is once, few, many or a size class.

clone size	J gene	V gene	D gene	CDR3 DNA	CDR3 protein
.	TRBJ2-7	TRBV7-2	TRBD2	TGTGCCAGCAGCTTAGGGACTAGATACGAGCAGTACTTC	CASSLGTRYEQYF
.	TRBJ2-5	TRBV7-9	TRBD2	TGTGCCAGCAGCTTAGGTAGCGGGGGGGCCCATGAGACCCAGTACTTC	CASSLGSGGAHETQYF
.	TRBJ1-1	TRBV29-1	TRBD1	TGCAGCGTAGTACAGGGGGCTAGGGGCACTGAAGCTTTCTTT	CSVVQGARGTEAFF
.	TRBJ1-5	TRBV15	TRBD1	TGTGCCACCAGCAGACAGGGGGCCTCCAATCAGCCCCAGCATTTT	CATSRQGASNQPQHF
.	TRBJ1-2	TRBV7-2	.	TGTGCCAGCAGCGTGGACGTCTATGGCTACACCTTC	CASSVDVYGYTF
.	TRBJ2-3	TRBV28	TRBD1	TGTGCCACCACTAGGGGGCAAGTTACGCAGTATTTT	CATTRGQVTQYF
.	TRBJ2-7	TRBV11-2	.	TGTGCCAGCAGCTTAGTGACCTACTACGAGCAGTACTTC	CASSLVTYYEQYF
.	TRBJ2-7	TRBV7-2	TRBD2	TGTGCCAGCAGGAAGGGCCCGCTGGGACTAGACTACGAGCAGTACTTC	CASRKGPLGLDYEQYF
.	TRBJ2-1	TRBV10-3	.	TGTGCCATCAGTGAGCAAGGCGGGCACAATGAGCAGTTCTTC	CAISEQGGHNEQFF
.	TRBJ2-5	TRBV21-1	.	TGTGCCAGCAGCAAAGGACACGGGGGAGGAGAGACCCAGTACTTC	CASSKGHGGGETQYF
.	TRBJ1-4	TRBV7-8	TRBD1	TGTGCCAGCAGTAGGACAGGGGCAACTAATGAAAAACTGTTTTTT	CASSRTGATNEKLFF
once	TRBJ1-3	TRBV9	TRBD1	TGTGCCAGCAGCCCGGGACAGTTGGTTGGAAACACCATATATTTT	CASSPGQLVGNTIYF
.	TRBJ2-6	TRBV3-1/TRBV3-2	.	TGTGCCAGCAGCCAAATGTCTGGGGCCAACGTCCTGACTTTC	CASSQMSGANVLTF
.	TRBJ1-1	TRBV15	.	TGTGCCACCAGCAGAGATCCAGCGATGAACACTGAAGCTTTCTTT	CATSRDPAMNTEAFF
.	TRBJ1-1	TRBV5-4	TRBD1	TGTGCCAGCAGAAAGGGGACAGGGGAAGCTTTCTTT	CASRKGTGEAFF
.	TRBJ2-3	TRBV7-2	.	TGTGCCAGCAGCGTACAGATACTAGGCACAGATACGCAGTATTTT	CASSVQILGTDTQYF
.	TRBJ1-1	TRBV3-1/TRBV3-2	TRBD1	TGTGCCAGCAGCCGAACCGGGACAGGGTATACTGAAGCTTTCTTT	CASSRTGTGYTEAFF
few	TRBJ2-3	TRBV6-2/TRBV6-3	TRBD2	TGTGCCAGCAGTTCCCGACGGACTAGGCAGTATTTT	CASSSRRTRQYF
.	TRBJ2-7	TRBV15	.	TGTGCCACCAGCAGAGATCGGACATACGAGCAGTACTTC	CATSRDRTYEQYF
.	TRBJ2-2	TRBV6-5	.	TGTGCCAGCCCGAGAGGGACGCCGAACACCGGGGAGCTGTTTTTT	CASPRGTPNTGELFF
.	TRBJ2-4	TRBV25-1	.	TGTGCCAGCAGGGAGGACAGACTAAACATTCAGTACTTC	CASREDRLNIQYF
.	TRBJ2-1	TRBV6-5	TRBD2	TGTGCCAGCAGTTACACAAGCGGGAACTACAATGAGCAGTTCTTC	CASSYTSGNYNEQFF
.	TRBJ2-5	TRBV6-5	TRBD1	TGTGCCAGCAGTTCGGACAGGGGTCAAGAGACCCAGTACTTC	CASSSDRGQETQYF
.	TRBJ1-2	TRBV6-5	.	TGTGCCAGCAGTCCATCGGGTCTGATCTATGGCTACACCTTC	CASSPSGLIYGYTF
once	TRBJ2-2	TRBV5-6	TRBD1	TGTGCCAGCAGCTTCACAGGGGGGACGAACCCCGGGGAGCTGTTTTTT	CASSFTGGTNPGELFF
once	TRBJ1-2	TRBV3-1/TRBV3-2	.	TGTGCCAGCAGCCGAGGGCAGGGTAGGGTCTATGGCTACACCTTC	CASSRGQGRVYGYTF